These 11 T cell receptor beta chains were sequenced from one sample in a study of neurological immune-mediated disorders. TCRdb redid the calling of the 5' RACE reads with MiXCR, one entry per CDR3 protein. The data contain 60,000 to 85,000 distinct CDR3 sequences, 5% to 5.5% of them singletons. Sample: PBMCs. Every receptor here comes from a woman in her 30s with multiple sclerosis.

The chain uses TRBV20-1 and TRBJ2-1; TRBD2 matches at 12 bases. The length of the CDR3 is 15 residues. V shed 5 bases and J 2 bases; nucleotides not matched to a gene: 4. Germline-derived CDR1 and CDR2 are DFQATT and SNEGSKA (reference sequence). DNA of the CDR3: TGCAGTGCTCAGACTAGCGGGAGTACCTACAATGAGCAGTTCTTC. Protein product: CSAQTSGSTYNEQFF.

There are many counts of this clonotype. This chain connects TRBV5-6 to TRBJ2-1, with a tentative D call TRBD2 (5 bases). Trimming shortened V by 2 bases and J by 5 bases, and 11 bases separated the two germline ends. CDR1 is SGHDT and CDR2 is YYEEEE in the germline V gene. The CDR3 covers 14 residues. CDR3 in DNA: TGTGCCAGCAGCTTCCAGAGGGAACACAATGAGCAGTTCTTC. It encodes CASSFQREHNEQFF.

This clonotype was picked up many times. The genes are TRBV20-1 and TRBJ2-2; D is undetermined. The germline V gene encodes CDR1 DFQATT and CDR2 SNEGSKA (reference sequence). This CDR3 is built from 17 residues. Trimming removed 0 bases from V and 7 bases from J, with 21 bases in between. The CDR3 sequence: CSARDPPKTLWCGELFF. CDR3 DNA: TGCAGTGCTAGAGATCCCCCGAAAACTCTATGGTGCGGGGAGCTGTTTTTT.

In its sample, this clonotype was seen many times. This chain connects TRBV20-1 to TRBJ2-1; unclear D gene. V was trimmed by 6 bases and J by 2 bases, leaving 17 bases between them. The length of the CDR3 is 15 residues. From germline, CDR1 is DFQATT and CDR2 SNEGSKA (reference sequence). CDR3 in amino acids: CSASSWGTAYNEQFF. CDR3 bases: TGCAGTGCCTCCAGCTGGGGAACCGCCTACAATGAGCAGTTCTTC.

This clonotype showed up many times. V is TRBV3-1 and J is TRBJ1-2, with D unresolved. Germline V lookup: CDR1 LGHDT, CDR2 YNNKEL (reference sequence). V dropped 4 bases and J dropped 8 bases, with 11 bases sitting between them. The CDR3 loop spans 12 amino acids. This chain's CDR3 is CASSRSAGGYTF. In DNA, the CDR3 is TGTGCCAGCAGCCGCTCGGCGGGGGGCTACACCTTC.

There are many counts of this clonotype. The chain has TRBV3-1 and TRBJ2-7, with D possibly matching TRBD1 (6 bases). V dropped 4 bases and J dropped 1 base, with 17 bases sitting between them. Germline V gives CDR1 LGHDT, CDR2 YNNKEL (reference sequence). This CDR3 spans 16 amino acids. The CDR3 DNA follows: TGTGCCAGCAGCCTTTCATACAGGGCTTTATCCTACGAGCAGTACTTC. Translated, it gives CASSLSYRALSYEQYF.

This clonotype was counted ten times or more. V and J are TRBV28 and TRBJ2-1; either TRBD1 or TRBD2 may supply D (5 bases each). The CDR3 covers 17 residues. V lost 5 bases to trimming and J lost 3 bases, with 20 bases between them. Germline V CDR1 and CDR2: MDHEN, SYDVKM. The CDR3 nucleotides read TGTGCCAGCAGTCATCCGTTGTTGGGGACGGACTACAATGAGCAGTTCTTC. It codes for CASSHPLLGTDYNEQFF.

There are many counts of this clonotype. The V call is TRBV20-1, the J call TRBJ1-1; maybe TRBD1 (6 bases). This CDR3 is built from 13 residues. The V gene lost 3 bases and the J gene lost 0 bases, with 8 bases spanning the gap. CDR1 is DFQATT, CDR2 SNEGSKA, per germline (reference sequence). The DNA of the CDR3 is TGCAGTGCTAGCAGGGGACTGAACACTGAAGCTTTCTTT. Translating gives CSASRGLNTEAFF.

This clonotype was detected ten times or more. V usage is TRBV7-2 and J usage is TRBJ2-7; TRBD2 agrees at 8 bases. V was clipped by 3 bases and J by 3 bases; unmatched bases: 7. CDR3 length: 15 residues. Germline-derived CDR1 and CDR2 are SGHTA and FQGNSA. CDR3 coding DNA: TGTGCCAGCAGCTTGTGGACTAGCCCATTCTACGAGCAGTACTTC. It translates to CASSLWTSPFYEQYF. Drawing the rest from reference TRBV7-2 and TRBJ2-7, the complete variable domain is GAGVSQSPSNKVTEKGKDVELRCDPISGHTALYWYRQSLGQGLEFLIYFQGNSAPDKSGLPSDRFSAERTGGSVSTLTIQRTQQEDSAVYLCASSLWTSPFYEQYFGPGTRLTVT.

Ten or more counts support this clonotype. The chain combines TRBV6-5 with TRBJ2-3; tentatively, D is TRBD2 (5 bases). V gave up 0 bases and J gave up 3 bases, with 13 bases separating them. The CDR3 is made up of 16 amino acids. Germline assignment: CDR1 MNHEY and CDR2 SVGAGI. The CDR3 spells CASSYSFTGSTDTQYF. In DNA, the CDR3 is TGTGCCAGCAGTTACTCGTTCACGGGATCGACAGATACGCAGTATTTT.

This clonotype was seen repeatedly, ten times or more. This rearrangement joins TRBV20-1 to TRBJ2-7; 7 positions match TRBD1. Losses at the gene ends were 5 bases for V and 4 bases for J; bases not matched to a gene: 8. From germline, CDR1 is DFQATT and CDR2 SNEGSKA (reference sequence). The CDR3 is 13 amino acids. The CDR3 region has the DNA TGCAGTGCTCACAGGGGAGCGCCTTACGAGCAGTACTTC. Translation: CSAHRGAPYEQYF.